This T cell receptor beta chain was obtained from a study of T and B cells in COVID-19 patients. The overall study: COVID-19 patients gave peripheral blood either during active infection or after recovery. Regarding the study as a whole: Few blood samples existed from mildly ill patients during symptoms or early in severe cases.

Looked up from germline, CDR1 is MRHNA and CDR2 is SNTAGT. The V gene end was trimmed by 3 bases and the J gene end by 4 bases; junction bases not matched to a gene: 5. The CDR3 spans 15 residues. BIOMED2 TRB-A/B primer pools were used in multiplex TRB PCR. Using its own MiXCR run on the multiplex PCR reads, TCRdb lists one record per CDR3 protein. The repertoire holds roughly 7,000 distinct CDR3 sequences, 30% to 35% seen once, with around 20% in the top ten. Blood genomic DNA input for TRB amplification was roughly 230-550 ng. Regarding this clonotype: Antigen: not known.

The sequence was collected from a human donor with active COVID-19. The sample comprised blood. The J gene is TRBJ2-5, the V gene TRBV6-4, with 10 bases that match TRBD2. The CDR3 DNA sequence: TGTGCCAGCAGTGAGCTAGCGGGGGAGCTAGAGACCCAGTACTTC. It specifies CASSELAGELETQYF.